This T cell receptor (beta chain) was recovered during a study of CD8 T cells in Susac syndrome. V lost 0 bases and J lost 6, with 8 bases in between. The CDR3 covers 12 residues. Germline lookup yields CDR1 DFQATT and CDR2 SNEGSKA (reference sequence). 0.5 to 1 ug RNA was reverse transcribed with random hexamers. Multiplex immunoSEQ PCR targeted 54 Vbeta and 13 Jbeta TCR beta segments. TCRdb reprocessed the immunoSEQ multiplex PCR reads with MiXCR, giving one entry per CDR3 protein. This repertoire shows about 210,000 distinct CDR3 sequences, about 94% found once; its top ten account for roughly 0.14%.

The material sequenced was CD4+ T cells from PBMCs. This rearrangement joins TRBV20-1 to TRBJ1-2, with D tentatively TRBD1 (6 bases). This receptor was obtained from a human donor with Susac syndrome. CDR3 in DNA: TGCAGTGCTAGAGACACAGGGAATGGCTACACCTTC. Protein: CSARDTGNGYTF.